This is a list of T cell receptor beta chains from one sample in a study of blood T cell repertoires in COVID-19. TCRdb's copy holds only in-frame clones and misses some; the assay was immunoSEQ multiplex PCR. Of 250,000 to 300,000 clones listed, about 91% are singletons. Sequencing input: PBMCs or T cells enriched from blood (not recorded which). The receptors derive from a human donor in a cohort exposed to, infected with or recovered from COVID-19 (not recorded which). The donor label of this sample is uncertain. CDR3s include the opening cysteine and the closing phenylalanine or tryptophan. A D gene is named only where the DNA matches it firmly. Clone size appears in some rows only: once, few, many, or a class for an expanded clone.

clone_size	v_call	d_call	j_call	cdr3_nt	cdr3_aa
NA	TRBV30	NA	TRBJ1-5	TGTGCCTGGGGACCTGACCGGAGGCAGCCCCAGCATTTT	CAWGPDRRQPQHF
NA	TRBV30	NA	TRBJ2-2	TGTGCCTTACGGAGGTCGACGAACACCGGGGAGCTGTTTTTT	CALRRSTNTGELFF
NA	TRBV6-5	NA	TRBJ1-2	TGTGCCAGCAGTAGAACAGTCTACTATGGCTACACCTTC	CASSRTVYYGYTF
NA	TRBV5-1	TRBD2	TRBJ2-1	TGCGCCAGCAGCTCCAGGACTAGCGTCTTTATCAATGAGCAGTTCTTC	CASSSRTSVFINEQFF
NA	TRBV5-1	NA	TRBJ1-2	TGCGCCAGCAGTCCAAGTGCAGGGCTGGAAACCGCCCATGGCTACACCTTC	CASSPSAGLETAHGYTF
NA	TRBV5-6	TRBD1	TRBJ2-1	TGTGCCAGCAGCTTGGTACCGGGACAGGCTAGGTATGAGCAGTTCTTC	CASSLVPGQARYEQFF
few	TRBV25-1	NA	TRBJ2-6	TGTGCCAGCAGTTCTTGGGGCGCGGATGGGGCCAACGTCCTGACTTTC	CASSSWGADGANVLTF
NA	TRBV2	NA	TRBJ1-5	TGTGCCAGCACCCGGGGGAGCAATCAGCCCCAGCATTTT	CASTRGSNQPQHF
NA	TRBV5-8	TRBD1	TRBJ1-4	TGTGCCAGCAGATTGACAGGGGGCGACGAAAAACTGTTTTTT	CASRLTGGDEKLFF
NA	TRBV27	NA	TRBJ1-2	TGTGCCAGCAGTTTAAGAGGTAGATACTACACCTTC	CASSLRGRYYTF